This TCR beta chain was identified during a study of blood T cell repertoires in COVID-19. Clones were sequenced by immunoSEQ multiplex PCR, and TCRdb holds only the in-frame ones, with some missing. Among about 280,000 clones listed, about 88% were seen once. This clone was counted ten times or more. Input material: peripheral blood. The clonotype comes from a woman aged 30 to 39 with COVID-19, enrolled during active disease.

CDR3 sequence: CASREARGLGGYTF. CDR3 sequence (DNA): TGTGCCAGCAGAGAGGCCAGGGGGCTAGGGGGCTACACCTTC. This chain connects TRBV28 to TRBJ1-2; 8 bases align to TRBD1. The J segment lost 8 bases and the V segment lost 6 bases, leaving 11 bases of the junction unmatched. The CDR3 is 14 amino acids. Germline V lookup: CDR1 MDHEN, CDR2 SYDVKM.